In this sample, the clone carrying this T cell receptor beta chain turned up many times. As to time point: newly diagnosed GD, antithyroid drugs for less than 3 months. Extracted PBMC RNA gave rise to the TCR library. The sample belongs to a study of regulatory T cells in long-lasting Graves disease. Arm-PCR of CDR3 regions and iRepertoire HTBI primers were the basis on which TCR beta libraries were built. A single record per CDR3 protein comes from TCRdb applying MiXCR to the multiplex PCR reads. This repertoire shows about 620,000 distinct CDR3 sequences, 15% to 20% found once; its top ten account for 18%. The CDR3 extends over 14 amino acids. The germline gives CDR1 MNHEY, CDR2 SVGEGT. The V end lost 0 bases, the J end lost 2 bases, and 8 bases lay between the germline ends. Another study also made use of these data, one on T cells in Graves' hyperthyroidism and ophthalmopathy.

The chain links TRBV6-2 or TRBV6-3 to TRBJ2-7; maybe TRBD2 (5 bases). The TCR originated in a woman in her twenties or thirties with Graves disease. The sequencing used peripheral blood mononuclear cells (PBMCs), collected at new diagnosis, from a patient treated with antithyroid drugs. CDR3 in DNA: TGTGCCAGCAGTTACTCCGGGATCCCCTACGAGCAGTACTTC. This codes for CASSYSGIPYEQYF.